What follows are 8 T cell receptor beta chains derived from one specimen sequenced in a study of molecular identifiers for immune sequencing clone quantification. TCRdb re-analysed the PCR reads in MiXCR, keeping a single row per CDR3 protein. The sample holds under 350,000 distinct CDR3 sequences, about 22% seen once. Material for sequencing was naive CD8+ T cells from blood, with Jurkat cell RNA spiked in. Noted subset: FACS-sorted CD8+CD4-CCR7+CD45RA+ naive T cells. These receptors were taken from a human donor in good health. Some libraries in this study had Jurkat cell RNA spiked in.

Details on this clonotype: One end of the junction varies from germline; a read error may be responsible. The chain is built from TRBV9 and TRBJ2-4; tentatively, D is TRBD1 or TRBD2 (5 bases each). There are 12 residues in the CDR3. Germline CDR1 reads SGDLS; CDR2 reads YYNGEE. In DNA form, the CDR3 reads TGTGCCAGCAGTGGGGACGGGCCCATTCGGTACTTC. It yields the protein CASSGDGPIRYF.

Comments on this clonotype: At one end the junction does not follow the germline gene, possibly because of a read error. The gene calls are TRBV20-1 and TRBJ1-6; 9 nucleotides agree with TRBD1. Germline V gives CDR1 DFQATT, CDR2 SNEGSKA (reference sequence). CDR3 length: 13 amino acids. CDR3 amino acids: CSADTGGYSPFHF. Written as DNA, the CDR3 is TGCAGTGCTGATACAGGGGGCTATTCACCCTTCCACTTT.

This clonotype has more than one count but fewer than ten. The chain combines TRBV20-1 with TRBJ2-7, with D perhaps assigned TRBD1 or TRBD2 (5 bases each). V was cut by 3 bases and J by 3 bases, with 24 bases left in between. The germline gives CDR1 DFQATT, CDR2 SNEGSKA (reference sequence). CDR3 length equals 17 residues. In DNA, the CDR3 is TGCAGTGCTAGCATTACCTCCCAGGTGGGGGTTTACTACGAGCAGTACTTC. It is translated as CSASITSQVGVYYEQYF.

With respect to this clonotype: A single base separates this from a much larger clone, so it may be a read error. The chain employs TRBV28 and TRBJ2-5; D tentatively fits TRBD1 or TRBD2 (5 bases each). Germline CDR1 MDHEN, CDR2 SYDVKM. Trimming removed 3 bases from V and 4 bases from J, with 21 bases in between. CDR3 length equals 17 residues. The CDR3: CASSLPGTQLYRETQYF. CDR3 coding DNA: TGTGCCAGCAGTTTGCCCGGGACGCAGCTTTACCGAGAGACCCAGTACTTC.

To note about this clonotype: This sequence may be a read error, since a much larger clone differs from it by one base. The chain is built from TRBV27 and TRBJ2-3, with a tentative D call TRBD2 (5 bases). Germline V CDR1 and CDR2: MNHEY, SMNVEV (reference sequence). CDR3 length: 14 amino acids. CDR3 amino acids: CAGSRDDITDTQYF. The CDR3 nucleotides are TGTGCCGGCAGCCGGGATGATATCACAGATACGCAGTATTTT.

This clonotype was counted many times. The V gene is TRBV7-9, the J gene TRBJ1-1; D is possibly TRBD1 (5 bases). This CDR3 comprises 16 residues. Trimming took 5 bases from V and 0 from J, leaving 16 bases between them. Germline CDR1 and CDR2: SEHNR and FQNEAQ (reference sequence). In DNA form, the CDR3 reads TGTGCCAGCAGCAACCGGGACGCGCCTATGAACACTGAAGCTTTCTTT. It encodes CASSNRDAPMNTEAFF.

This clonotype was recorded at least ten times. This chain links TRBV5-1 with TRBJ2-7; TRBD1 agrees at 9 bases. The V segment lost 4 bases and the J segment 5 bases; nucleotides outside the gene matches: 4. The germline V gene has CDR1 SGHRS and CDR2 YFSETQ. The CDR3 sequence is 13 residues long. CDR3 nucleotides: TGCGCCAGCAGCCTGGGACAGGGCCACGAGCAGTACTTC. Protein: CASSLGQGHEQYF.

Turning to this clonotype: An end of the junction does not agree with germline; a read error may underlie this. The chain carries TRBV4-1 and TRBJ2-3, with TRBD2 as a possible D gene (6 bases). The CDR3 runs 15 residues. Germline lookup yields CDR1 MGHRA and CDR2 YSYEKL. The CDR3 spells CASSQGLDSTGTQYF. CDR3 DNA: TGCGCCAGCAGCCAAGGACTAGATAGCACAGGTACGCAGTATTTT.